The entry below describes one TCR beta chain. The target antigen is unknown. This sample was taken from a study of cytomegalovirus exposure and HLA in healthy donors. Study-level results: With DRB1 most and HLA-C fewest, TCR association rates differed between HLA loci in a later analysis. Reported performance of the classifier showed diagnosis of cytomegalovirus status with high specificity and sensitivity. Most TCR sequences showed up rarely, but some public TCRs showed up in many donors.

Germline CDR1 and CDR2: SGHDT and YYEEEE. Trimming stripped 5 bases from V and 4 bases from J, with 12 bases between. The CDR3 contains 13 residues. A multiplex PCR was run with 60 Vbeta primers and 13 Jbeta primers. Per the study methods: Among the unique TCR beta chains that a later analysis counted, about 81 million in all, 9.5 million to 11 million were shared. Libraries were prepared by immunoSEQ multiplex PCR; TCRdb keeps only in-frame clonotypes and omits some of them. V, J and clone size are those of that table, while D and trimming were read from the DNA. The sample records 98,000 or so clones, around 80% being singletons.

The sample was PBMCs. The chain couples TRBV5-6 to TRBJ1-2; D remains ambiguous. The sequence came from a young woman in good health and CMV-seropositive. The chain's CDR3 is CASSMGDPYGYTF. The CDR3 DNA follows: TGTGCCAGCAGTATGGGAGACCCCTATGGCTACACCTTC.